Below are 26 T cell receptor beta chains sequenced from a single sample in a study of shared clonotypes between healthy human individuals. Positive CCR7 selection of CD45RO-negative cells yielded the naive CD8 cells, and terminally differentiated effector memory CD45RA+ cells were excluded. Generated by immunoSEQ multiplex PCR, the TCRdb table keeps only in-frame clones and is missing some. The sample yields millions of clones, approximately 94% seen once. Sequenced input: naive CD8+ T cells sorted from blood. The receptors come from a man between 18 and 29 years old in good health.

This rearrangement joins TRBV7-9 to TRBJ2-1, with 9 bases aligning to TRBD2. Germline CDR1 and CDR2: SEHNR and FQNEAQ (reference sequence). The junction had 5 bases not matched to a gene; V was cut back by 3 bases and J by 2 bases. CDR3 length: 16 residues. DNA for the CDR3: TGTGCCAGCAGCTTCATTAGCGGGAGTCCCTACAATGAGCAGTTCTTC. Its translation is CASSFISGSPYNEQFF.

The gene calls are TRBV9 and TRBJ1-3; 12 nucleotides match TRBD1. Germline trimming cut 4 bases from V and 4 bases from J; bases unmatched to any gene: 6. The CDR3 loop spans 16 amino acids. The germline V gene encodes CDR1 SGDLS and CDR2 YYNGEE. Here the CDR3 reads CASSPGQGALGNTIYF. The CDR3 coding sequence is TGTGCCAGCAGCCCGGGACAGGGGGCCTTGGGAAACACCATATATTTT. The full variable domain, with the rest looked up from reference TRBV9 and TRBJ1-3, is DSGVTQTPKHLITATGQRVTLRCSPRSGDLSVYWYQQSLDQGLQFLIQYYNGEERAKGNILERFSAQQFPDLHSELNLSSLELGDSALYFCASSPGQGALGNTIYFGEGSWLTVV.

In its sample, this clone was seen a few times. V and J are TRBV19 and TRBJ1-1; perhaps TRBD1 as D (5 bases). CDR1 is LNHDA and CDR2 is SQIVND in the germline V gene (reference sequence). The V end was cut by 6 bases, the J end by 1 base, with 15 bases between. There are 15 residues in the CDR3. The CDR3 DNA is TGTGCCAGTAGATCCCCAGGGTTCCCGAACACTGAAGCTTTCTTT. Protein product: CASRSPGFPNTEAFF.

This clone was found once. The chain joins TRBV7-9 to TRBJ1-2; TRBD1 might be the D (5 bases). Germline V gene sequence: CDR1 SEHNR, CDR2 FQNEAQ (reference sequence). V lost 2 bases and J lost 4, with 14 bases in between. The CDR3 runs to 15 residues. The chain's CDR3 is CASSLSVEGIYGYTF. The CDR3 DNA follows: TGTGCCAGCAGCTTAAGCGTCGAGGGGATCTATGGCTACACCTTC.

V usage is TRBV27 and J usage is TRBJ2-3; D is ambiguous. The CDR3 sequence is 15 residues long. V was clipped by 1 base and J by 0 bases, with 8 bases between them. Germline V CDR1 and CDR2: MNHEY, SMNVEV (reference sequence). CDR3 in DNA: TGTGCCAGCAGTTTATTGGACGGAAGCACAGATACGCAGTATTTT. Translating it yields CASSLLDGSTDTQYF.

V and J are TRBV5-1 and TRBJ2-7; D unresolved. Germline V lookup: CDR1 SGHRS, CDR2 YFSETQ. The length of the CDR3 is 13 residues. The germline V and J ends were trimmed by 4 bases and 1 base, with 9 bases remaining between them. The CDR3 reads CASSVGPSYEQYF. CDR3 nucleotide sequence: TGCGCCAGCAGCGTTGGTCCTTCCTACGAGCAGTACTTC.

The rearrangement joins TRBV9 to TRBJ1-2; TRBD1 might be the D (5 bases). Trimming cost V 3 bases and J 7 bases, with 19 bases left between them. The CDR3 contains 15 residues. CDR1 SGDLS and CDR2 YYNGEE come from the germline V gene. DNA for the CDR3: TGTGCCAGCAGCGGGCGGGGCGTGGATCCTTTTGGCTACACCTTC. Protein sequence: CASSGRGVDPFGYTF. Full variable domain (outside the CDR3, taken from reference TRBV9 and TRBJ1-2): DSGVTQTPKHLITATGQRVTLRCSPRSGDLSVYWYQQSLDQGLQFLIQYYNGEERAKGNILERFSAQQFPDLHSELNLSSLELGDSALYFCASSGRGVDPFGYTFGSGTRLTVV.

Of note for this clone: This sequence may be a read error, since a much larger clone differs from it by one base. Different DNA sequences within this sample yield the same CDR3. V is TRBV7-7 and J is TRBJ2-7, with TRBD1 matching over 11 bases. Germline V gives CDR1 SSHAT, CDR2 FNYEAQ (reference sequence). CDR3 length equals 15 residues. DNA for the CDR3: TGTGCTAGCAGCCCCGGGACAGGGGGCTCCTACGAGCAGTACTTC. This codes for CASSPGTGGSYEQYF.

The chain employs TRBV19 and TRBJ2-7; D is ambiguous. Germline V gives CDR1 LNHDA, CDR2 SQIVND (reference sequence). This CDR3 comprises 13 residues. Trimming took 3 bases from V and 4 from J, leaving 10 bases between them. Here the CDR3 reads CASSIADLYEQYF. The DNA for the CDR3 is TGTGCCAGTAGTATTGCGGACCTGTACGAGCAGTACTTC.

This chain uses TRBV4-1 with TRBJ1-2; D ambiguous. The CDR3 spans 14 residues. Trimming left V 7 bases short and J 0 bases short, with 12 bases between. CDR1 and CDR2 (germline): MGHRA, YSYEKL. DNA for the CDR3: TGCGCCAGCACCCCCCCCAGTCCTAACTATGGCTACACCTTC. Translating it yields CASTPPSPNYGYTF.

The chain has TRBV6-6 and TRBJ2-7; TRBD2 agrees at 8 bases. This CDR3 contains 16 residues. CDR1 is MNHNY and CDR2 is SVGAGI in the germline V gene (reference sequence). Trimming at V came to 2 bases and at J to 1 base, leaving 7 bases not matched to a gene. The CDR3 is CASSYGQREISYEQYF. CDR3 sequence (DNA): TGTGCCAGCAGTTACGGGCAGCGGGAGATTTCCTACGAGCAGTACTTC.

The rearrangement joins TRBV29-1 to TRBJ1-5; D is ambiguous. In germline, CDR1 is SQVTM, CDR2 ANQGSEA. The CDR3 loop spans 12 amino acids. V lost 4 bases and J 6 bases, leaving 10 bases between the germline ends. The CDR3 DNA reads as TGCAGCGTTGGGGAGGGCACTCAGCCCCAGCATTTT. The encoded protein is CSVGEGTQPQHF.

The chain combines TRBV5-6 with TRBJ2-7; 7 bases line up with TRBD1. CDR1 is SGHDT and CDR2 is YYEEEE in the germline V gene. The V segment lost 3 bases and the J segment 0 bases; nucleotides outside the gene matches: 6. The CDR3 runs to 15 residues. CDR3 sequence reads: CASSSPGQSSYEQYF. In DNA form, the CDR3 reads TGTGCCAGCAGCTCACCGGGACAGAGCTCCTACGAGCAGTACTTC.

Only a few counts were recorded for this clone. V gene TRBV29-1 combines with J gene TRBJ2-3; 7 nucleotides agree with TRBD2. CDR1 and CDR2 from the germline V gene are SQVTM and ANQGSEA. The CDR3 contains 15 residues. V gave up 3 bases and J gave up 1 base; unmatched junction bases: 7. DNA for the CDR3: TGCAGCGTTGATCTTTCGGGGAGGGGCACAGATACGCAGTATTTT. The encoded protein is CSVDLSGRGTDTQYF.

The chain uses TRBV28 and TRBJ2-2; D is uncertain. Per the germline V gene, CDR1 is MDHEN and CDR2 is SYDVKM. The V end was cut by 2 bases, the J end by 2 bases, with 9 bases between. The CDR3 length is 15 residues. CDR3 loop: CASSLRHLNTGELFF. CDR3 DNA: TGTGCCAGCAGTTTACGGCACCTAAACACCGGGGAGCTGTTTTTT.

Concerning this clone itself: A read error may produce the germline difference seen at one junction end. The chain uses TRBV2 and TRBJ2-7, with TRBD1 as a possible D gene (5 bases). Germline V gives CDR1 SNHLY, CDR2 FYNNEI. The CDR3 has 14 amino acids. This chain's CDR3 is CASREDSMDYEQYF. The CDR3 nucleotides read TGTGCCAGCAGGGAAGACAGTATGGACTACGAGCAGTACTTC.

V is TRBV6-5 and J is TRBJ1-1; D unclear. Germline V gene lookup returns CDR1 MNHEY and CDR2 SVGAGI. This CDR3 contains 12 residues. With 10 bases removed from V and 7 bases from J, the gap between germline ends came to 16 bases. CDR3 loop: CATAFGVGEAFF. The CDR3 region has the DNA TGTGCCACCGCATTCGGGGTTGGTGAAGCTTTCTTT.

With respect to this clone: At one end, the junction sequence differs from germline, possibly due to a read error. V and J are TRBV7-7 and TRBJ2-7; 9 bases match TRBD1. This CDR3 region has 15 residues. In germline, CDR1 is SSHAT, CDR2 FNYEAQ (reference sequence). CDR3 sequence: CASSLGTGSGDEQYF. In DNA, the CDR3 is TGTGCTAGCAGCTTAGGGACAGGGAGTGGGGACGAGCAGTACTTC.

This sequence joins TRBV10-3 and TRBJ2-3; D gene uncertain. This CDR3 spans 11 amino acids. In germline, CDR1 is ENHRY, CDR2 SYGVKD. V gave up 11 bases and J gave up 1 base, with 7 bases separating them. CDR3 protein: CAREGTDTQYF. The CDR3 DNA reads as TGTGCCCGAGAGGGCACAGATACGCAGTATTTT.

The rearrangement uses TRBV19 and TRBJ1-5; perhaps TRBD1 as D (6 bases). V lost 1 base, J lost 9 bases, and 16 bases lay in between. Per germline, CDR1 LNHDA and CDR2 SQIVND (reference sequence). This CDR3 is built from 15 residues. The CDR3 reads CASSIAPGVYSPQHF. The DNA of the CDR3 is TGTGCCAGTAGTATAGCTCCAGGGGTATACTCGCCCCAGCATTTT.

The J gene is TRBJ2-3, the V gene TRBV4-1, with unresolved D. The length of the CDR3 is 13 residues. Trimming took off 4 bases at V and 6 bases at J, with 11 bases between the two ends. Germline lookup yields CDR1 MGHRA and CDR2 YSYEKL. The CDR3 DNA reads TGCGCCAGCAGCCCCTACCACGAGGATACGCAGTATTTT. It encodes CASSPYHEDTQYF.

The chain joins TRBV4-1 to TRBJ2-2; D not certain. The V end lost 5 bases, the J end lost 6 bases, and 19 bases lay between the germline ends. This CDR3 is 16 amino acids long. The germline V gene encodes CDR1 MGHRA and CDR2 YSYEKL. The chain's CDR3 is CASSEGPAPISGELFF. The CDR3 DNA sequence: TGCGCCAGCAGCGAAGGACCCGCCCCCATATCCGGGGAGCTGTTTTTT.

V usage is TRBV5-4 and J usage is TRBJ2-3, with 7 bases that match TRBD2. With 0 bases clipped from V and 0 bases from J, the junction kept 10 bases outside the gene matches. The CDR3 runs to 18 residues. From germline, CDR1 is SGHNT and CDR2 YYREEE (reference sequence). Written as DNA, the CDR3 is TGTGCCAGCAGCTTGGATGGTAGCGGGCGACGTAGCACAGATACGCAGTATTTT. This gives the protein CASSLDGSGRRSTDTQYF.

This clone was seen just once. This same CDR3 is encoded by further DNA sequences in the sample. V gene TRBV6-1 combines with J gene TRBJ2-7; no definite D call. Looked up from germline, CDR1 is MNHNS and CDR2 is SASEGT. The V end was cut by 5 bases, the J end by 0 bases, with 8 bases between. The length of the CDR3 is 13 residues. The DNA of the CDR3 is TGTGCCAGCAGTATGGCTACCTCCTACGAGCAGTACTTC. Its translation is CASSMATSYEQYF.

The V call is TRBV4-1, the J call TRBJ2-3; a weak D match, TRBD2 (6 bases). CDR3 length: 13 amino acids. In germline, CDR1 is MGHRA, CDR2 YSYEKL. The ends were cut back, 8 bases at V and 3 bases at J, with 12 bases in the middle. The CDR3 protein is CASQERVTDTQYF. The DNA of the CDR3 is TGCGCCAGCCAGGAGCGGGTTACAGATACGCAGTATTTT.

The chain joins TRBV7-9 to TRBJ2-2; D not resolved. V lost 6 bases to trimming and J lost 4 bases, with 6 bases between them. Germline V CDR1 and CDR2: SEHNR, FQNEAQ (reference sequence). This CDR3 has 12 amino acids. The CDR3 is CASRGITGELFF. In DNA form, the CDR3 reads TGTGCCAGCAGAGGAATCACCGGGGAGCTGTTTTTT.